In this sample, the clone carrying this TCR beta chain turned up many times. What it recognizes is unknown. The data belong to a study of early T cells in non-severe SARS-CoV-2 infection. For the study at large: Sequencing used unsorted whole-blood bulk RNA, so chains lack pairing. Broader study findings: A preference for anti-spike CD8 responses marked VDJdb matching, which missed private and CD4 specificities.

Germline V gene sequence: CDR1 SGHVS, CDR2 FQNEAQ. The CDR3 is made up of 13 amino acids. Trimming removed 0 bases at V and 9 bases at J, with 9 bases between. The TCR library protocol was used to attach unique molecular identifiers. These identifiers were attached to individual cDNA molecules. TCRdb recomputed calls from the 5' RACE reads with MiXCR, one row per CDR3 protein. The sample holds 32,000 or so distinct CDR3 sequences, 6.3% seen once. The receptor comes from an adult who was a healthcare worker with PCR-confirmed SARS-CoV-2 infection or an uninfected control (not recorded which). V usage is TRBV7-8 and J usage is TRBJ2-1, with no clear D. The source material was whole blood. The chain's CDR3 is CASSLAQIREQFF. The CDR3 DNA is TGTGCCAGCAGCTTAGCCCAGATCCGTGAGCAGTTCTTC. The full variable domain, completed using reference TRBV7-8 and TRBJ2-1, is GAGVSQSPRYKVAKRGQDVALRCDPISGHVSLFWYQQALGQGPEFLTYFQNEAQLDKSGLPSDRFFAERPEGSVSTLKIQRTQQEDSAVYLCASSLAQIREQFFGPGTRLTVL.